Presented here are 10 T cell receptor beta chains from one specimen sequenced in a study of cytomegalovirus exposure and HLA in healthy donors. 13 Jbeta primers and 60 Vbeta primers were used for the PCR. Generated by immunoSEQ multiplex PCR, the TCRdb table keeps only in-frame clones and is missing some. The data show around 260,000 clones, about four fifths seen once. Sequencing used PBMCs. These receptors were collected from a girl aged 2 to 9 in good health and CMV-seronegative.

The CDR3 DNA sequence: TGTGCCAGCAGCCAAAAAACAGTTATCAACACTGAAGCTTTCTTT. Its translation is CASSQKTVINTEAFF. This chain connects TRBV4-2 to TRBJ1-1; D unresolved. V dropped 2 bases and J dropped 2 bases, with 12 bases sitting between them. Germline V gene sequence: CDR1 LGHNA, CDR2 YNFKEQ. The CDR3 runs to 15 residues.

Of note for this clone: In the same sample, other DNA sequences code for this CDR3. V is TRBV6-5 and J is TRBJ1-5; TRBD1 might be the D (5 bases). The CDR3 is 15 amino acids. Germline-derived CDR1 and CDR2 are MNHEY and SVGAGI. V shed 9 bases and J shed 2 bases, with 17 bases lying between them. CDR3 bases: TGTGCCAGTAGACCCCAGGGACTAGGCAATCAGCCCCAGCATTTT. Its protein product is CASRPQGLGNQPQHF.

V usage is TRBV7-2 and J usage is TRBJ2-5; D is undetermined. This CDR3 spans 14 amino acids. Trimming cost V 1 base and J 2 bases, with 8 bases left between them. Germline CDR1 reads SGHTA; CDR2 reads FQGNSA. CDR3 loop: CASSLVWAQETQYF. Here the CDR3 DNA reads TGTGCCAGCAGCTTAGTGTGGGCACAAGAGACCCAGTACTTC.

The rearrangement uses TRBV9 and TRBJ2-5; TRBD2 matches at 14 bases. The trim removed 4 bases at V and 7 bases at J, leaving 9 bases unmatched. Germline values: CDR1 SGDLS, CDR2 YYNGEE. The CDR3 totals 16 residues. The CDR3 region has the DNA TGTGCCAGCAGCCCTCAAGGACTAGCGGGGGGAGGGACCCAGTACTTC. Protein product: CASSPQGLAGGGTQYF.

The chain employs TRBV11-2 and TRBJ2-3; TRBD2 matches 12 bases. Germline V gene data show CDR1 as SGHAT and CDR2 as FQNNGV. Trimming at V came to 2 bases and at J to 1 base, leaving 4 bases not matched to a gene. CDR3 length: 17 amino acids. The CDR3 DNA reads TGTGCCAGCAGCTTATGGGCTAGCGGGGGGGGCACAGATACGCAGTATTTT. Protein product: CASSLWASGGGTDTQYF. The full variable domain, with the rest looked up from reference TRBV11-2 and TRBJ2-3, is EAGVAQSPRYKIIEKRQSVAFWCNPISGHATLYWYQQILGQGPKLLIQFQNNGVVDDSQLPKDRFSAERLKGVDSTLKIQPAKLEDSAVYLCASSLWASGGGTDTQYFGPGTRLTVL.

The gene calls are TRBV27 and TRBJ2-7, with D perhaps TRBD2 (5 bases). The germline V gene has CDR1 MNHEY and CDR2 SMNVEV (reference sequence). There are 13 residues in the CDR3. The V end was cut by 2 bases, the J end by 4 bases, with 9 bases between. CDR3 DNA sequence: TGTGCCAGCAGTTTAGACTACCGTTACGAGCAGTACTTC. As protein: CASSLDYRYEQYF.

The CDR3 loop is CASSYSGAMMVTEAFF. CDR3 sequence (DNA): TGTGCCAGCAGTTACAGTGGGGCGATGATGGTCACTGAAGCTTTCTTT. The chain joins TRBV6-5 to TRBJ1-1; D is possibly TRBD1 (5 bases). In germline, CDR1 is MNHEY, CDR2 SVGAGI. The CDR3 extends over 16 amino acids. V shed 2 bases and J shed 4 bases, with 17 bases lying between them.

The chain carries TRBV6-1 and TRBJ2-2; 11 nucleotides match TRBD2. Germline CDR1 is MNHNS and CDR2 is SASEGT. The CDR3 is 17 residues long. Trimming cost V 1 base and J 5 bases; bases outside gene matches: 6. CDR3 amino acids: CASSEEGLAVGTGELFF. For the CDR3, the DNA is TGTGCCAGCAGTGAAGAGGGACTAGCGGTTGGGACCGGGGAGCTGTTTTTT.

The chain is built from TRBV5-6 and TRBJ2-7; 10 bases line up with TRBD1. With V trimmed by 4 bases and J by 6 bases, 13 bases remained unmatched. Germline lookup yields CDR1 SGHDT and CDR2 YYEEEE. The length of the CDR3 is 16 residues. CDR3: CASSNPRQGALGEQYF. CDR3 coding DNA: TGTGCCAGCAGCAATCCCCGACAGGGGGCGTTAGGCGAGCAGTACTTC.

In this sample, this clone turned up a few times. The conserved phenylalanine or tryptophan is not found at the CDR3 terminus, so this likely reflects a read error. No DNA is shown, since the ends of the CDR3 on it are uncertain; the CDR3 is the one TCRdb lists. The chain recombines TRBV25-1 with TRBJ1-1; the D call of TRBD1 is as the table states it, not checked on the DNA. Both ends counted, the CDR3 spans 15 residues. Germline V gene data show CDR1 as MGHDK and CDR2 as SYGVNS. The CDR3 loop is CASSERTGGSLARTI.